This T cell receptor beta chain was recorded in a study of chemoradiotherapy in HPV16-positive cancers. Whole-study findings and limits: For HPV16-positive patients, expanding HPV-responsive T cells associated with longer recurrence-free survival.

TCRdb's copy holds only in-frame clones and misses some; the assay was immunoSEQ multiplex PCR. The sample includes 3,400 or so clones, 94% of them seen just once. Per the germline V gene, CDR1 is SEHNR and CDR2 is FQNEAQ (reference sequence). CDR3 length: 12 amino acids. The V gene lost 8 bases and the J gene lost 7 bases, with 14 bases spanning the gap. Only a few counts were recorded for this clone. Its antigen remains unknown. The sequence came from a human donor with HPV-associated anogenital cancer. This sequence joins TRBV7-9 and TRBJ1-2, with a weak D call TRBD1 (6 bases). The sample consisted of tumor tissue, taken from a patient who underwent chemoradiotherapy. The CDR3, as DNA: TGTGCCAGCTCCCAGGGGACGGTTGGCTACACCTTC. Residues: CASSQGTVGYTF.